This T cell receptor beta chain was retrieved from a study of T cells expressing NK-cell markers. Overall study results and limits: One observes that, in several donors, these clonotypes were also the leading ones within the CD3+CD56-NKG2C+ fraction.

On this clonotype itself: Its antigen is not identified.

The V gene's germline CDR1 is DFQATT and CDR2 SNEGSKA (reference sequence). The CDR3 runs 16 residues. TCRdb re-analyzed the 5' RACE reads; it lists each CDR3 protein once, without DNA. The sample holds some 16,000 distinct CDR3 sequences. This chain joins TRBV20-1 and TRBJ2-3; TCRdb returns TRBD1, unconfirmable since there is no DNA. The sequence was collected from a man between 18 and 69 years old in good health. Sequenced: blood T cells: a sorted CD56 or NKG2C T cell subset, CD4+ or CD8+ T cells, or bulk PBMC T cells (not recorded which). This chain's CDR3 is CSASQDRVTISDTQYF.